The 18 T cell receptor beta chains listed next were all sequenced from one sample in a study of CD8+ T cells in alopecia areata. Treatment noted: oral pan-JAK inhibitor, 5-10 mg twice daily. As the sequencing template, cDNA was produced by extracting RNA and reverse transcribing it. The assay was immunoSEQ multiplex PCR, and TCRdb's table has in-frame clones only and misses some. The sample holds approximately 210,000 clones, around 66% seen once. The specimen comprised CD4+ T cells sorted from blood, sampled at week 4, from a patient treated with tofacitinib. The source of these receptors is a human donor with alopecia areata.

The J gene is TRBJ2-7, the V gene TRBV13; TRBD2 is a possible D gene (6 bases). V was clipped by 5 bases and J by 6 bases, with 14 bases between them. The CDR3 is 13 residues long. The germline V gene encodes CDR1 PRHDT and CDR2 FYEKMQ (reference sequence). CDR3 loop: CASSARRGGEQYF. For the CDR3, the DNA is TGTGCCAGCAGCGCGAGACGGGGAGGCGAGCAGTACTTC.

The chain uses TRBV2 and TRBJ2-1, with 11 bases that match TRBD2. J gave up 8 bases and V 9 bases, and 12 bases lay outside the gene matches. The CDR3 sequence is 15 residues long. Per the germline V gene, CDR1 is SNHLY and CDR2 is FYNNEI. In DNA form, the CDR3 reads TGTGCCAGTCATCCTACTAGCGGGGGTAAGGATGAGCAGTTCTTC. Amino acid sequence: CASHPTSGGKDEQFF.

This clone was seen a single time. The J gene is TRBJ1-6, the V gene TRBV4-3; D is undetermined. The CDR3 has 14 amino acids. V dropped 1 base and J dropped 7 bases, with 8 bases sitting between them. Germline assignment: CDR1 LGHNA and CDR2 YSLEER. In DNA form, the CDR3 reads TGCGCCAGCAGCCAAGGACGTACAAATTCACCCCTCCACTTT. The encoded protein is CASSQGRTNSPLHF.

This chain joins TRBV15 and TRBJ1-2; D call uncertain. V was cut by 1 base and J by 5 bases, with 26 bases left in between. The CDR3 consists of 19 residues. Germline V gene data show CDR1 as LNHNV and CDR2 as YYDKDF (reference sequence). CDR3 coding DNA: TGTGCCACCAGCAGAGTCATACTGGGAGGAAGGCGGCGAGAGTATGGCTACACCTTC. Encoded protein: CATSRVILGGRRREYGYTF.

The V gene is TRBV7-8, the J gene TRBJ2-7, with D possibly matching TRBD1 (6 bases). Germline V lookup: CDR1 SGHVS, CDR2 FQNEAQ. This CDR3 spans 14 amino acids. The V end lost 8 bases, the J end lost 7 bases, and 21 bases lay between the germline ends. CDR3 region: CASVRSGGIPEQYF. CDR3 nucleotide sequence: TGTGCCAGCGTCCGTAGTGGGGGCATCCCTGAGCAGTACTTC.

This chain joins TRBV18 and TRBJ2-2; D remains unclear. The CDR3 covers 14 residues. The V end lost 3 bases, the J end lost 5 bases, and 10 bases lay between the germline ends. Germline CDR1 is KGHSH and CDR2 is LQKENI. The CDR3 nucleotides are TGTGCCAGCTCACCTGTTGGAGATACCGGGGAGCTGTTTTTT. This sequence encodes CASSPVGDTGELFF.

There are a few counts of this clone. V usage is TRBV30 and J usage is TRBJ1-5; D is unclear. Germline V gene sequence: CDR1 GTSNPN, CDR2 SVGIG (reference sequence). Trimming shortened V by 0 bases and J by 0 bases, and 3 bases separated the two germline ends. The CDR3 is made up of 13 amino acids. CDR3 sequence (DNA): TGTGCCTGGAGTGTGGCTAGCAATCAGCCCCAGCATTTT. Amino acids: CAWSVASNQPQHF. Full variable domain (outside the CDR3, taken from reference TRBV30 and TRBJ1-5): SQTIHQWPATLVQPVGSPLSLECTVEGTSNPNLYWYRQAAGRGLQLLFYSVGIGQISSEVPQNLSASRPQDRQFILSSKKLLLSDSGFYLCAWSVASNQPQHFGDGTRLSIL.

This chain links TRBV4-3 with TRBJ2-3, with 10 bases matching TRBD2. J gave up 1 base and V 4 bases, and 5 bases lay outside the gene matches. The germline CDR1 and CDR2 sequences are LGHNA and YSLEER. The CDR3 sequence is 16 residues long. CDR3 sequence: CASSRSTSGGTDTQYF. The CDR3 coding sequence is TGCGCCAGCAGCCGAAGCACTAGCGGGGGCACAGATACGCAGTATTTT.

The chain is built from TRBV29-1 and TRBJ2-7; 7 bases are shared with TRBD1. The ends lost 2 bases at V and 5 bases at J; junction bases unmatched: 6. Germline CDR1 and CDR2: SQVTM and ANQGSEA. This CDR3 has 13 residues. This CDR3 is CSVEQDRSNEQYF. The CDR3, as DNA: TGCAGCGTTGAACAGGACAGGAGTAACGAGCAGTACTTC.

The chain joins TRBV5-1 to TRBJ2-1; 7 nucleotides match TRBD1. The germline V gene has CDR1 SGHRS and CDR2 YFSETQ. J gave up 5 bases and V 3 bases, and 2 bases lay outside the gene matches. The CDR3 is 13 amino acids. This chain's CDR3 is CASSSTGNNEQFF. CDR3 coding DNA: TGCGCCAGCAGCTCGACAGGGAACAATGAGCAGTTCTTC.

This clone was observed a single time. This sequence joins TRBV14 and TRBJ1-1; 9 nucleotides match TRBD1. The germline CDR1 and CDR2 sequences are SGHDN and FVKESK. The CDR3 is made up of 16 amino acids. The ends lost 2 bases at V and 6 bases at J; junction bases unmatched: 10. Here the CDR3 reads CASSQLPGQGTSEAFF. In DNA form, the CDR3 reads TGTGCCAGCAGCCAACTACCGGGACAGGGAACTTCTGAAGCTTTCTTT.

J is TRBJ2-2 and V is TRBV7-9, with 9 positions matching TRBD1. The CDR3 length is 15 residues. The germline V gene encodes CDR1 SEHNR and CDR2 FQNEAQ (reference sequence). Trimming removed 5 bases from V and 4 bases from J; junction bases left unmatched: 5. CDR3 sequence: CASSPGTGPTGELFF. DNA for the CDR3: TGTGCCAGCAGCCCCGGGACAGGGCCCACCGGGGAGCTGTTTTTT.

This clone has only a few counts. CDR3: CASSYGGGRSDTQYF. The CDR3 DNA reads as TGTGCCAGCAGTTACGGTGGCGGAAGGTCGGATACGCAGTATTTT. The chain couples TRBV6-5 to TRBJ2-3; D is uncertain. The V end lost 2 bases, the J end lost 6 bases, and 15 bases lay between the germline ends. Germline lookup yields CDR1 MNHEY and CDR2 SVGAGI. The CDR3 consists of 15 residues.

This clone has just one count. V gene TRBV5-1 combines with J gene TRBJ2-5; the match to TRBD2 covers 10 bases. Germline trimming cut 5 bases from V and 2 bases from J; bases unmatched to any gene: 6. This CDR3 contains 15 residues. The germline gives CDR1 SGHRS, CDR2 YFSETQ. CDR3 region: CASRQLAGYQETQYF. For the CDR3, the DNA is TGCGCCAGCAGGCAACTAGCGGGATATCAAGAGACCCAGTACTTC.

This clone was seen a few times. V gene TRBV7-2 combines with J gene TRBJ2-3, with 9 bases lining up with TRBD2. Trimming removed 4 bases from V and 4 bases from J; junction bases left unmatched: 3. The CDR3 is 14 amino acids. The germline gives CDR1 SGHTA, CDR2 FQGNSA. CDR3 sequence reads: CASSSTSGSDTQYF. The CDR3 DNA follows: TGTGCCAGCAGCTCGACTAGCGGATCAGATACGCAGTATTTT.

This clone was detected a few times. The V gene is TRBV7-3, the J gene TRBJ2-2; 8 nucleotides line up with TRBD1. The CDR3 is made up of 16 amino acids. V gave up 4 bases and J gave up 4 bases; unmatched junction bases: 8. Looked up from germline, CDR1 is SGHTA and CDR2 is FQGTGA. The CDR3 region has the DNA TGTGCCAGCAGCTCTAATGGACAGGGCGTCACCGGGGAGCTGTTTTTT. It codes for CASSSNGQGVTGELFF.

Worth noting for this clone: A junction boundary mismatches the germline segment, possibly from a read error. The gene calls are TRBV7-2 and TRBJ1-2; D not resolved. Germline lookup yields CDR1 SGHTA and CDR2 FQGNSA. The CDR3 runs 12 residues. The CDR3 nucleotides read TGTGCCAGCAGCTTAATGGTCGGGGTCACGATCTTC. The encoded protein is CASSLMVGVTIF.

The chain is built from TRBV18 and TRBJ1-5; D perhaps matches TRBD1 (5 bases). Germline CDR1 and CDR2: KGHSH and LQKENI. CDR3 length: 13 residues. The germline V and J ends were trimmed by 6 bases and 5 bases, with 11 bases remaining between them. CDR3 sequence: CASSSGGDQPQHF. DNA for the CDR3: TGTGCCAGCTCTTCCGGAGGGGATCAGCCCCAGCATTTT.